A single sample gave rise to the 20 T cell receptor beta chains below, sequenced in a study of somatic mutations in cytotoxic T cells in rheumatoid arthritis. Assay used: immunoSEQ multiplex PCR; TCRdb lists only in-frame clones, some missing. This sample has 4,000 to 5,000 clones, with about four fifths found just once. The material sequenced was CD8+ T cells sorted from blood. The origin of the receptors is an adult with rheumatoid arthritis.

This rearrangement joins TRBV12-5 to TRBJ2-3; a weak D match, TRBD1 (6 bases). The V end was cut by 1 base, the J end by 4 bases, with 15 bases between. The CDR3 loop spans 16 amino acids. Per germline, CDR1 LGHNT and CDR2 FRNRAP. CDR3 in amino acids: CASGLGRWGLADTQYF. The CDR3 nucleotides are TGTGCTAGTGGTTTGGGTCGTTGGGGGCTCGCAGATACGCAGTATTTT.

This chain links TRBV27 with TRBJ1-1; D is possibly TRBD1 (5 bases). This CDR3 contains 13 residues. Per germline, CDR1 MNHEY and CDR2 SMNVEV (reference sequence). V lost 3 bases to trimming and J lost 5 bases, with 10 bases between them. The CDR3 DNA reads TGTGCCAGCAGTTTTTCGGGGACGACTGAAGCTTTCTTT. This sequence encodes CASSFSGTTEAFF.

To note about this clone: The sample has other DNA sequences that encode this CDR3 too. The chain joins TRBV4-1 to TRBJ2-7; D is uncertain. The V end was cut by 0 bases, the J end by 3 bases, with 12 bases between. The CDR3 loop spans 15 amino acids. Germline V gene lookup returns CDR1 MGHRA and CDR2 YSYEKL. The CDR3 loop is CASSQDQLGYYEQYF. CDR3 DNA sequence: TGCGCCAGCAGCCAAGATCAGCTAGGTTACTACGAGCAGTACTTC.

The chain is built from TRBV27 and TRBJ2-7; 8 nucleotides line up with TRBD2. Germline-derived CDR1 and CDR2 are MNHEY and SMNVEV (reference sequence). This CDR3 comprises 15 residues. Trimming removed 7 bases from V and 0 bases from J; junction bases left unmatched: 8. The CDR3 spells CASTPTSGHSYEQYF. In DNA form, the CDR3 reads TGTGCCAGCACCCCTACTAGCGGCCACTCCTACGAGCAGTACTTC.

The genes are TRBV28 and TRBJ2-6; no reliable D call. Germline CDR1 and CDR2: MDHEN and SYDVKM. CDR3 size: 15 residues. Trimming removed 2 bases at V and 0 bases at J, with 5 bases between. DNA of the CDR3: TGTGCCAGCAGTTTACGCCTCTCTGGGGCCAACGTCCTGACTTTC. Translating gives CASSLRLSGANVLTF.

V is TRBV30 and J is TRBJ2-3; no clear D gene. From germline, CDR1 is GTSNPN and CDR2 SVGIG (reference sequence). The CDR3 spans 13 residues. The V and J ends lost 1 base and 0 bases respectively, with 5 bases between them. CDR3 in amino acids: CAWSDDSTDTQYF. The CDR3 region has the DNA TGTGCCTGGAGTGACGACAGCACAGATACGCAGTATTTT.

The chain combines TRBV2 with TRBJ1-5; no reliable D call. V dropped 5 bases and J dropped 0 bases, with 11 bases sitting between them. Germline values: CDR1 SNHLY, CDR2 FYNNEI. The CDR3 extends over 15 amino acids. The CDR3 spells CASSYTVNSNQPQHF. CDR3 bases: TGTGCCAGCAGTTATACAGTGAATAGCAATCAGCCCCAGCATTTT.

Note on this clone: The germline gene is not matched at one end of the junction; a read error may be the cause. This sequence joins TRBV19 and TRBJ2-1; D unclear. The CDR3 length is 11 residues. Germline V gene lookup returns CDR1 LNHDA and CDR2 SQIVND (reference sequence). The DNA of the CDR3 is TGTGCCAGTAGTATAGGTCCGGATCAACTCTTC. Protein: CASSIGPDQLF.

The J gene is TRBJ2-1, the V gene TRBV5-6; no clear D. Germline values: CDR1 SGHDT, CDR2 YYEEEE. Trimming took off 1 base at V and 14 bases at J, with 13 bases between the two ends. The CDR3 runs 12 residues. The CDR3 DNA is TGTGCCAGCAGCTTGAGTGACTCCCGGGAGTTCTTC. Translating it yields CASSLSDSREFF.

Only one count was recorded for this clone. This chain joins TRBV20-1 and TRBJ2-3; D not certain. Germline V gene sequence: CDR1 DFQATT, CDR2 SNEGSKA (reference sequence). The germline V and J ends were trimmed by 5 bases and 8 bases, with 5 bases remaining between them. This CDR3 spans 9 amino acids. The chain's CDR3 is CSAQSTQYF. In DNA form, the CDR3 reads TGCAGTGCTCAGAGTACGCAGTATTTT.

This chain joins TRBV6-1 and TRBJ1-6; D is possibly TRBD1 (5 bases). This CDR3 spans 14 amino acids. V lost 3 bases, J lost 13 bases, and 16 bases lay in between. Per the germline V gene, CDR1 is MNHNS and CDR2 is SASEGT. CDR3 nucleotides: TGTGCCAGCAGTGATTTGTCCTCTGGGGGGCCCCTCCACTTT. Its protein product is CASSDLSSGGPLHF.

The chain combines TRBV27 with TRBJ1-5; 11 bases align to TRBD1. The germline V gene has CDR1 MNHEY and CDR2 SMNVEV (reference sequence). This CDR3 spans 14 amino acids. The V gene end was trimmed by 6 bases and the J gene end by 6 bases; junction bases not matched to a gene: 4. The DNA for the CDR3 is TGTGCCAGCAGCCAGGGACAGGGGGGTCAGCCCCAGCATTTT. Translating it yields CASSQGQGGQPQHF.

The chain recombines TRBV29-1 with TRBJ1-2; possible D gene TRBD1, 5 bases. In germline, CDR1 is SQVTM, CDR2 ANQGSEA. The CDR3 totals 13 residues. Trimming took 0 bases from V and 4 from J, leaving 9 bases between them. This chain's CDR3 is CSVEEGTIYGYTF. The CDR3 coding sequence is TGCAGCGTTGAAGAAGGGACGATCTATGGCTACACCTTC. The full variable domain, with the rest looked up from reference TRBV29-1 and TRBJ1-2, is SAVISQKPSRDICQRGTSLTIQCQVDSQVTMMFWYRQQPGQSLTLIATANQGSEATYESGFVIDKFPISRPNLTFSTLTVSNMSPEDSSIYLCSVEEGTIYGYTFGSGTRLTVV.

V is TRBV6-4 and J is TRBJ2-3; 8 bases are a match to TRBD2. This CDR3 spans 15 amino acids. V gave up 8 bases and J gave up 1 base; unmatched junction bases: 8. Germline lookup yields CDR1 MRHNA and CDR2 SNTAGT. The CDR3 DNA follows: TGTGCCAGCTCGCCGGACGGGGGGGGCACAGATACGCAGTATTTT. Protein sequence: CASSPDGGGTDTQYF.

This sequence joins TRBV9 and TRBJ1-5; a possible D gene is TRBD1 (6 bases). The CDR3 contains 15 residues. V lost 5 bases and J 3 bases, leaving 15 bases between the germline ends. Germline V CDR1 and CDR2: SGDLS, YYNGEE. The CDR3 DNA reads TGTGCCAGCAGTCAAGGGGGGGGAGTCAATCAGCCCCAGCATTTT. Amino acid sequence: CASSQGGGVNQPQHF.

V and J are TRBV30 and TRBJ1-3; the D is unclear. With 0 bases removed from V and 0 bases from J, the gap between germline ends came to 6 bases. The CDR3 loop spans 14 amino acids. Germline values: CDR1 GTSNPN, CDR2 SVGIG (reference sequence). CDR3 amino acids: CAWSVPISGNTIYF. The DNA of the CDR3 is TGTGCCTGGAGTGTACCCATCTCTGGAAACACCATATATTTT.

The chain employs TRBV7-9 and TRBJ1-1; D is unresolved. Germline loops: CDR1 SEHNR, CDR2 FQNEAQ (reference sequence). CDR3 size: 13 residues. V lost 0 bases and J 7 bases, leaving 9 bases between the germline ends. Here the CDR3 reads CASSLATSFEAFF. CDR3 nucleotide sequence: TGTGCCAGCAGCTTAGCGACCTCGTTTGAAGCTTTCTTT. Drawing the rest from reference TRBV7-9 and TRBJ1-1, the complete variable domain is DTGVSQNPRHKITKRGQNVTFRCDPISEHNRLYWYRQTLGQGPEFLTYFQNEAQLEKSRLLSDRFSAERPKGSFSTLEIQRTEQGDSAMYLCASSLATSFEAFFGQGTRLTVV.

The J gene is TRBJ2-1, the V gene TRBV27, with 10 bases matching TRBD2. The CDR3 is 17 residues long. V lost 6 bases to trimming and J lost 6 bases; unmatched junction nucleotides: 14. Per germline, CDR1 MNHEY and CDR2 SMNVEV (reference sequence). The CDR3 coding sequence is TGTGCCAGCAGCGGGGTTGGAGCGGGGGGGACAGTCAATGAGCAGTTCTTC. Protein: CASSGVGAGGTVNEQFF.

The rearrangement uses TRBV10-3 and TRBJ2-3; D remains ambiguous. The CDR3 covers 16 residues. Trimming shortened V by 5 bases and J by 0 bases, and 15 bases separated the two germline ends. The V gene's germline CDR1 is ENHRY and CDR2 SYGVKD. The CDR3 DNA reads TGTGCCATCAGTTGGGCCTGGACGGCTAGCACAGATACGCAGTATTTT. Translated, it gives CAISWAWTASTDTQYF.

Only a few counts were recorded for this clone. The CDR3 sequence: CASSTYRDGLFSGANVLTF. For the CDR3, the DNA is TGTGCCAGTAGTACCTACAGGGACGGCCTCTTCTCTGGGGCCAACGTCCTGACTTTC. The genes are TRBV19 and TRBJ2-6; D may be TRBD1 (6 bases). Trimming left V 4 bases short and J 0 bases short, with 19 bases between. CDR3 length equals 19 residues. Germline V gives CDR1 LNHDA, CDR2 SQIVND (reference sequence).